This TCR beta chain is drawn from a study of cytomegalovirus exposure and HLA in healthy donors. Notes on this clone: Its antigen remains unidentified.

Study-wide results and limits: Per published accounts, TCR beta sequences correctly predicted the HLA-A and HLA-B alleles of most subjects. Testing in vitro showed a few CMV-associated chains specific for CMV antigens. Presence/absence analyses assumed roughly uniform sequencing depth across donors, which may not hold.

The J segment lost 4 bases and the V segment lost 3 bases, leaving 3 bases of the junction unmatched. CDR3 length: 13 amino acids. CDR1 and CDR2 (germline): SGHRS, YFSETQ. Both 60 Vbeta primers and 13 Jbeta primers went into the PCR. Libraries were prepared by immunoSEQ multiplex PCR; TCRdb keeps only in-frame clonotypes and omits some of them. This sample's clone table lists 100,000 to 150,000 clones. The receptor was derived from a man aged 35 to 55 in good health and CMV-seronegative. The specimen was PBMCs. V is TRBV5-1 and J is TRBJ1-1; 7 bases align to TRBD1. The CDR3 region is CASSSYRGTEAFF. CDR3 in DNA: TGCGCCAGCAGCTCGTACAGGGGCACTGAAGCTTTCTTT.